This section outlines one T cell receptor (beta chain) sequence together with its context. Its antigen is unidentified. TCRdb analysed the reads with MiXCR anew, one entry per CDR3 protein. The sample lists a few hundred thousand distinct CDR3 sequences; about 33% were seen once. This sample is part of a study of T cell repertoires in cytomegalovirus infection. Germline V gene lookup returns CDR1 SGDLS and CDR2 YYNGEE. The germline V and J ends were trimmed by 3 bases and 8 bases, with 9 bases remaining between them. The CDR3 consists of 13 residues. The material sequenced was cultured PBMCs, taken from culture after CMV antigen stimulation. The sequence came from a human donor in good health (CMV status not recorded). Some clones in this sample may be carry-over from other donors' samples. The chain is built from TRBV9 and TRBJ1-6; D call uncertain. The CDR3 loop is CASSGHEDSPLHF. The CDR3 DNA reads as TGTGCCAGCAGCGGCCATGAGGATTCACCCCTCCACTTT.